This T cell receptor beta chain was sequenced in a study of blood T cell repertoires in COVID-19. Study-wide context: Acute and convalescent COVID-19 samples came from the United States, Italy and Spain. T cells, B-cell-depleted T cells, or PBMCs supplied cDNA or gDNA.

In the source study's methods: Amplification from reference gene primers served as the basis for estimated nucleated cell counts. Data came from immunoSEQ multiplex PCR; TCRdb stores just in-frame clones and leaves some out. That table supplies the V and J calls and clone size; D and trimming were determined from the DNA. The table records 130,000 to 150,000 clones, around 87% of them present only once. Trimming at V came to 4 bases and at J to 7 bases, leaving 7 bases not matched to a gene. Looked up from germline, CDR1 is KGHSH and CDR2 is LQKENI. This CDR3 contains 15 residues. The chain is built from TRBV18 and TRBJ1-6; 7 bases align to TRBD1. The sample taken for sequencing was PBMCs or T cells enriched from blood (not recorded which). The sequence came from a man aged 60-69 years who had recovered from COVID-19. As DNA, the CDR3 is TGTGCCAGCTCACTTTCGACAGGGTTGAATTCACCCCTCCACTTT. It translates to CASSLSTGLNSPLHF.